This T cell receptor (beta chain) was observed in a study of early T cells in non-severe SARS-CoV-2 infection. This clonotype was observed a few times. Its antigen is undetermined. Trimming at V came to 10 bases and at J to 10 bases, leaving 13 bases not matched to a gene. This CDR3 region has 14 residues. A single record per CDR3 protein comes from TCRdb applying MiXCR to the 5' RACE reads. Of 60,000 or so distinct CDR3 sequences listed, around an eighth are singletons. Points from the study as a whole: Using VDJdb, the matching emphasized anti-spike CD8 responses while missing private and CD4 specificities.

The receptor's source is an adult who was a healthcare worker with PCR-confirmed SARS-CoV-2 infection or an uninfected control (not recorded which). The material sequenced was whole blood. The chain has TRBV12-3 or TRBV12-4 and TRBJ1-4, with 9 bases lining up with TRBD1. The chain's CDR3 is CATTPGTGFTKLFF. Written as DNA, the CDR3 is TGTGCCACGACTCCCGGGACAGGGTTTACAAAACTGTTTTTT.